One sample yielded the 21 T cell receptor beta chains listed below, sequenced in a study of T cell repertoires in cytomegalovirus infection. For these receptors, no antigen is known. TCRdb re-analysed the reads in MiXCR, keeping a single row per CDR3 protein. The sample contains 7,500 to 9,000 distinct CDR3 sequences, about 49% of which appear only once. Sequenced input: PBMCs, sequenced either directly or after in vitro stimulation (not recorded which). The receptors here all came from a human donor in good health (CMV status not recorded). Some clones in this sample may be carry-over from other donors' samples.

Details on this clonotype: Mismatch with germline at one junction end may stem from a read error. The chain joins TRBV7-2 to TRBJ2-1; possibly TRBD1 or TRBD2 for D (5 bases each). This CDR3 region has 14 residues. Germline loops: CDR1 SGHTA, CDR2 FQGNSA. As DNA, the CDR3 is TGTGCCAGCAGGGGGCTAGCCCCCACCAAGGAGCCGTTCTTC. It is translated as CASRGLAPTKEPFF.

This clonotype came up a few times. The chain recombines TRBV28 with TRBJ1-6; TRBD1 agrees at 7 bases. Looked up from germline, CDR1 is MDHEN and CDR2 is SYDVKM. The CDR3 extends over 16 amino acids. V dropped 3 bases and J dropped 5; count of bases not matched to a gene: 7. The CDR3 DNA reads as TGTGCCAGCAGTTTGCACAGGGGAAGGAATAATTCACCCCTCCACTTT. Translated: CASSLHRGRNNSPLHF.

The CDR3 loop is CASSLEAGARGGYTF. In DNA form, the CDR3 reads TGTGCCAGCAGCTTAGAAGCTGGGGCGAGAGGTGGCTACACCTTC. The rearrangement joins TRBV7-3 to TRBJ1-2; TRBD1 is a possible D gene (5 bases). V dropped 2 bases and J dropped 7 bases, with 17 bases sitting between them. Germline V lookup: CDR1 SGHTA, CDR2 FQGTGA. The CDR3 consists of 15 residues.

The chain recombines TRBV7-2 with TRBJ1-1, with TRBD1 identical over 9 bases. The V segment lost 5 bases and the J segment 2 bases; nucleotides outside the gene matches: 6. This CDR3 has 15 amino acids. Germline CDR1 and CDR2: SGHTA and FQGNSA. The DNA of the CDR3 is TGTGCCAGCAGCCCCTGGACAGGGGAAAACACTGAAGCTTTCTTT. This translates into CASSPWTGENTEAFF.

This clonotype has a handful of counts. This chain links TRBV14 with TRBJ2-3; the D is unclear. This CDR3 comprises 13 residues. Trimming shortened V by 4 bases and J by 2 bases, and 7 bases separated the two germline ends. CDR1 is SGHDN and CDR2 is FVKESK in the germline V gene. CDR3 region: CASSPPATDTQYF. As DNA, the CDR3 is TGTGCCAGCAGCCCCCCAGCCACAGATACGCAGTATTTT. The complete variable domain, with remaining parts taken from reference TRBV14 and TRBJ2-3, reads EAGVTQFPSHSVIEKGQTVTLRCDPISGHDNLYWYRRVMGKEIKFLLHFVKESKQDESGMPNNRFLAERTGGTYSTLKVQPAELEDSGVYFCASSPPATDTQYFGPGTRLTVL.

On this clonotype: An end of the junction does not agree with germline; a read error may underlie this. The genes are TRBV6-5 and TRBJ1-5; 8 bases align to TRBD1. Germline V lookup: CDR1 MNHEY, CDR2 SVGAGI. This CDR3 region has 15 residues. CDR3 DNA: TGTTACACAGTCCTCCGACAGGGGACCAATAAGCCCCAGCCTTTT. Its translation: CYTVLRQGTNKPQPF.

As concerns this clonotype: The junction departs from the called germline gene at one end, perhaps through a read error. The V and J genes are TRBV14 and TRBJ2-3; a weak D match, TRBD1 (6 bases). This CDR3 region has 14 residues. Germline lookup yields CDR1 SGHDN and CDR2 FVKESK. The CDR3, as DNA: TGTGCCAGCAGCCAAGAGGGTAGGACAGATACGAAGTATTTT. This translates into CASSQEGRTDTKYF.

Concerning this clonotype: The CDR3 carries no conserved terminal phenylalanine or tryptophan, so it likely arises from a read error. The chain links TRBV4-2 to TRBJ1-2, with 8 bases aligning to TRBD1. Germline V gene sequence: CDR1 LGHNA, CDR2 YNFKEQ. CDR3 size: 16 residues. The V segment lost 1 base and the J segment 7 bases; nucleotides outside the gene matches: 11. For the CDR3, the DNA is TGTGCCAGCAGCCAAGGGTCCGGACAGGGACACTCTGGCTACACCACC. Its protein product is CASSQGSGQGHSGYTT.

About this clonotype: The CDR3 carries no conserved terminal phenylalanine or tryptophan, so it likely arises from a read error. The V and J genes are TRBV12-3 or TRBV12-4 and TRBJ1-5; possibly TRBD1 for D (5 bases). The V gene lost 5 bases and the J gene lost 3 bases, with 23 bases spanning the gap. This CDR3 is 18 amino acids long. This CDR3 is CASSQEGTSFPYNQPQHL. DNA of the CDR3: TGTGCCAGCAGTCAGGAGGGGACCAGTTTTCCGTACAATCAGCCCCAGCATTTG.

The chain links TRBV7-2 to TRBJ1-5, with no clear D. Germline V lookup: CDR1 SGHTA, CDR2 FQGNSA. The CDR3 sequence is 13 residues long. Trimming cost V 5 bases and J 2 bases, with 7 bases left between them. CDR3 nucleotides: TGTGCCAGCAGCCTCCGGGGCAATCAGCCCCAGCATTTT. Translating gives CASSLRGNQPQHF.

Many counts were recorded for this clonotype. The chain links TRBV27 to TRBJ2-7; 8 nucleotides agree with TRBD2. V shed 3 bases, J shed 7 bases, and the junction held 8 bases outside the gene matches. Germline loops: CDR1 MNHEY, CDR2 SMNVEV (reference sequence). This CDR3 contains 14 residues. Here the CDR3 DNA reads TGTGCCAGCAGTTTTAAGGCGGGGGGCTGGGAGCAGTACTTC. This gives the protein CASSFKAGGWEQYF.

The chain links TRBV28 to TRBJ2-7; D is unresolved. The germline V gene has CDR1 MDHEN and CDR2 SYDVKM. Trimming took 7 bases from V and 5 from J, leaving 9 bases between them. The CDR3 consists of 11 residues. CDR3 DNA sequence: TGTGCCAGCATGTTATGGAACGAGCAGTACTTC. This codes for CASMLWNEQYF. Combining the CDR3 with reference TRBV28 and TRBJ2-7 gives the whole variable domain DVKVTQSSRYLVKRTGEKVFLECVQDMDHENMFWYRQDPGLGLRLIYFSYDVKMKEKGDIPEGYSVSREKKERFSLILESASTNQTSMYLCASMLWNEQYFGPGTRLTVT.

The genes are TRBV19 and TRBJ1-2; D remains unclear. CDR3 length equals 14 residues. Trimming took off 4 bases at V and 4 bases at J, with 13 bases between the two ends. In germline, CDR1 is LNHDA, CDR2 SQIVND (reference sequence). The CDR3 reads CASSRDNGIYGYTF. CDR3 nucleotide sequence: TGTGCCAGTAGTAGGGATAATGGGATCTATGGCTACACCTTC. Using reference TRBV19 and TRBJ1-2 for the parts outside the CDR3, the full variable domain is DGGITQSPKYLFRKEGQNVTLSCEQNLNHDAMYWYRQDPGQGLRLIYYSQIVNDFQKGDIAEGYSVSREKKESFPLTVTSAQKNPTAFYLCASSRDNGIYGYTFGSGTRLTVV.

This clonotype is medium-sized (0.01 to 0.1%) within its sample. The chain recombines TRBV19 with TRBJ2-5, with 12 bases lining up with TRBD1. This CDR3 spans 15 amino acids. The germline gives CDR1 LNHDA, CDR2 SQIVND (reference sequence). The ends lost 6 bases at V and 5 bases at J; junction bases unmatched: 7. CDR3: CASSTGTGGLETQYF. Written as DNA, the CDR3 is TGTGCCAGTAGCACCGGGACAGGGGGCCTGGAGACCCAGTACTTC.

This clonotype has at least ten counts. The chain links TRBV19 to TRBJ2-2, with D uncertain. CDR1 is LNHDA and CDR2 is SQIVND in the germline V gene (reference sequence). The CDR3 is made up of 12 amino acids. The ends were cut back, 7 bases at V and 5 bases at J, with 8 bases in the middle. The CDR3 spells CASTIWTGELFF. As DNA, the CDR3 is TGTGCCAGTACGATTTGGACCGGGGAGCTGTTTTTT.

The chain joins TRBV28 to TRBJ1-2; no firm D call. CDR1 MDHEN and CDR2 SYDVKM come from the germline V gene. Trimming took off 7 bases at V and 0 bases at J, with 9 bases between the two ends. This CDR3 has 13 residues. DNA for the CDR3: TGTGCCAGCACCCGGCCACCTAACTATGGCTACACCTTC. This codes for CASTRPPNYGYTF.

This clonotype was seen repeatedly, ten times or more. V is TRBV11-2 and J is TRBJ2-3; D gene unclear. Germline V gene lookup returns CDR1 SGHAT and CDR2 FQNNGV. Trimming stripped 0 bases from V and 0 bases from J, with 4 bases between. This CDR3 has 14 amino acids. CDR3 bases: TGTGCCAGCAGCTTAGATCTCAGCACAGATACGCAGTATTTT. This sequence encodes CASSLDLSTDTQYF. The full variable domain, with the rest looked up from reference TRBV11-2 and TRBJ2-3, is EAGVAQSPRYKIIEKRQSVAFWCNPISGHATLYWYQQILGQGPKLLIQFQNNGVVDDSQLPKDRFSAERLKGVDSTLKIQPAKLEDSAVYLCASSLDLSTDTQYFGPGTRLTVL.

This clonotype was seen a handful of times. The gene calls are TRBV7-2 and TRBJ2-3, with 12 bases lining up with TRBD2. The CDR3 runs to 17 residues. Trimming at V came to 4 bases and at J to 0 bases, leaving 5 bases not matched to a gene. Looked up from germline, CDR1 is SGHTA and CDR2 is FQGNSA. CDR3 bases: TGTGCCAGCAGCTCCTCACTAGCGGGGGGCAGCACAGATACGCAGTATTTT. Translated: CASSSSLAGGSTDTQYF.

The chain combines TRBV20-1 with TRBJ1-1; D is ambiguous. The CDR3 contains 15 residues. Germline V gene lookup returns CDR1 DFQATT and CDR2 SNEGSKA (reference sequence). V was shortened by 6 bases and J by 1 base, with 18 bases between the two germline ends. In nucleotides, the CDR3 is TGCAGTGCGCACGGGTCACCCTGGGGGAACACTGAAGCTTTCTTT. It codes for CSAHGSPWGNTEAFF.

This clonotype came up many times. The rearrangement joins TRBV7-9 to TRBJ1-2; a possible D gene is TRBD1 (5 bases). V was shortened by 3 bases and J by 8 bases, with 10 bases between the two germline ends. The germline V gene has CDR1 SEHNR and CDR2 FQNEAQ (reference sequence). This CDR3 has 12 amino acids. The CDR3 DNA sequence: TGTGCCAGCAGCTTGGGGCCTAGGGGCTACACCTTC. Its protein is CASSLGPRGYTF.

The rearrangement joins TRBV7-2 to TRBJ1-1; TRBD1 might be the D (5 bases). The CDR3 contains 16 residues. The germline gives CDR1 SGHTA, CDR2 FQGNSA. V lost 1 base, J lost 3 bases, and 15 bases lay in between. CDR3: CASSLDYRGSHTEAFF. CDR3 DNA sequence: TGTGCCAGCAGCTTAGATTATAGGGGCTCCCACACTGAAGCTTTCTTT.